This TCR beta chain was documented in a study of beta chain features in type 1 diabetes. As every portion of the isolated RNA was reverse transcribed, the sequencing read expressed TCRB transcripts. Profiled with immunoSEQ multiplex PCR; TCRdb holds only in-frame clones, not every one. The sample has approximately 250,000 clones; over 12% are singletons. General observations from the study: Type 1 diabetes patients showed a moderate but significant shortening of TCRB CDR3s in all four CD4+ subsets.

From germline, CDR1 is LNHDA and CDR2 SQIVND (reference sequence). The V gene lost 11 bases and the J gene lost 2 bases, with 22 bases spanning the gap. The CDR3 spans 16 residues. This clone was detected a few times. Its antigen remains unidentified. The sequence derives from a woman aged 40 to 50 in good health. Sequencing used naive CD4+ T cells from blood. This rearrangement joins TRBV19 to TRBJ1-5, with D possibly matching TRBD1 (6 bases). The DNA of the CDR3 is TGTGCCTCGACCAGGGGCACGGCTGTAGGCAATCAGCCCCAGCATTTT. Translated, it gives CASTRGTAVGNQPQHF.